Listed below are T cell receptor beta chains from one sample, sequenced in a study of blood T cell repertoires in COVID-19. Assay used: immunoSEQ multiplex PCR; TCRdb lists only in-frame clones, some missing. This repertoire shows roughly 670,000 clones, approximately 90% found once; its top ten account for 0.2% to 0.3%. The specimen was peripheral blood. All receptors derive from a woman under 30 with acute or convalescent COVID-19. The CDR3 runs from the conserved cysteine through the conserved F or W. The D gene is left open where the match is weak. Size values are once, few and many counts, or a class for expanded clones, and some rows have none.

>NA|NA|TRBJ1-5|TRBV21-1
TGTGCCAGCAGCTATCCGGGGGACAGGGGACAGCCCCAGCATTTT
CASSYPGDRGQPQHF
>NA|TRBD1|TRBJ1-2|TRBV9
TGTGCCAGCAGCTCTCGACAGGGTGGCGGCTACACCTTC
CASSSRQGGGYTF
>NA|NA|TRBJ2-7|TRBV7-9
TGTGCCAGCAGCTTTGCGGCCGAGCAGTACTTC
CASSFAAEQYF
>NA|NA|TRBJ2-7|TRBV19
TGTGCCAGTAGTATGCGTAGCTGGTGGGGGGACTCCTACGAGCAGTACTTC
CASSMRSWWGDSYEQYF
>NA|TRBD1|TRBJ2-7|TRBV9
TGTGCCAGCAGCGTAGGGGACAGGGGGGAGCAGTACTTC
CASSVGDRGEQYF
>NA|NA|TRBJ1-2|TRBV7-9
TGTGCCAGCAGCTTAGCCAATTATGGCTACACCTTC
CASSLANYGYTF
>NA|NA|TRBJ1-1|TRBV19
TGTGCCAGCATGAGACGGGACACTGAAGCTTTCTTT
CASMRRDTEAFF
>few|NA|TRBJ2-7|TRBV6-2/TRBV6-3
TGTGCCAGCAACCCCGACAGATCCTCTTCCTACGAGCAGTACTTC
CASNPDRSSSYEQYF
>NA|NA|TRBJ1-6|TRBV30
TGTGCCTGGAGTGTACCGGGGGTCTATAATTCACCCCTCCACTTT
CAWSVPGVYNSPLHF
>NA|TRBD1|TRBJ2-2|TRBV6-4
TGTGCCAGCTCCTCGGGACAGGGGGACACCGGGGAGCTGTTTTTT
CASSSGQGDTGELFF
>NA|NA|TRBJ1-2|TRBV9
TGTGCCAGCAGCGGTCCAGTCGGCGGGGGCTACACCTTC
CASSGPVGGGYTF
>NA|NA|TRBJ1-5|TRBV6-5
TGTGCCAGCAGCAATTGGGGGGGCAATCAGCCCCAGCATTTT
CASSNWGGNQPQHF
>once|NA|TRBJ1-5|TRBV2
TGTGCCAGCAGTGAAGCGGAGACAGGTCAGCCCCAGCATTTT
CASSEAETGQPQHF
>few|NA|TRBJ1-4|TRBV19
TGTGCCAGTAGGACCGACTCGGGAAAACTGTTTTTT
CASRTDSGKLFF
>NA|NA|TRBJ1-1|TRBV5-4
TGTGCCAGCAGCTTGTACAGTGCTAACACTGAAGCTTTCTTT
CASSLYSANTEAFF
>NA|NA|TRBJ2-7|TRBV30
TGTGCCTGGAGGTCGCGGATGACCTACGAGCAGTACTTC
CAWRSRMTYEQYF
>few|NA|TRBJ2-1|TRBV19
TGTGCCAGTAGTATAGATCGGGGTTGGGCAGCTCCGAGCTCCTACAATGAGCAGTTCTTC
CASSIDRGWAAPSSYNEQFF
>NA|TRBD1|TRBJ1-1|TRBV5-6
TGTGCCAGCAGCTCTCTGGGGACAGTGGGGACTGAAGCTTTCTTT
CASSSLGTVGTEAFF
>NA|NA|TRBJ2-3|TRBV9
TGTGCCAGCAGCGCTAGAGAGGGACTCTCCACAGATACGCAGTATTTT
CASSAREGLSTDTQYF
>NA|NA|TRBJ1-1|TRBV9
TGTGCCAGCAGCCCCCGGGGTAACACTGAAGCTTTCTTT
CASSPRGNTEAFF
>NA|TRBD1|TRBJ1-2|TRBV29-1
TGCAGCGTTGGGACAGGGGGTGATGGCTACACCTTC
CSVGTGGDGYTF
>NA|NA|TRBJ1-1|TRBV9
TGTGCCAGCAGCGTAGGTGCGGAACTAACTGAAGCTTTCTTT
CASSVGAELTEAFF
>once|TRBD1|TRBJ2-3|TRBV6-1
TGTGCCAGCAGTGGACTCCCGGGACAGCACACAGATACGCAGTATTTT
CASSGLPGQHTDTQYF
>NA|TRBD1|TRBJ1-1|TRBV19
TGTGCCAGTAGCCAAGACAGGGGGAACACTGAAGCTTTCTTT
CASSQDRGNTEAFF
>NA|TRBD1|TRBJ1-6|TRBV7-2
TGTGCCAGCAGCCTAAACCCGTTCGGGACAGCCTATAATTCACCCCTCCACTTT
CASSLNPFGTAYNSPLHF
>NA|NA|TRBJ2-1|TRBV7-9
TGTGCCAGCAGCTTAGCGACAGTCGGTGAGCAGTTCTTC
CASSLATVGEQFF
>NA|TRBD1|TRBJ1-1|TRBV7-8
TGTGCCAGCAGCCCCGGAGGGCAGGGGGCAATCGTGAACACTGAAGCTTTCTTT
CASSPGGQGAIVNTEAFF
>NA|TRBD1|TRBJ1-1|TRBV9
TGTGCCAGCAGCGTGGGGGACAGGGTACTGGCCACTGAAGCTTTCTTT
CASSVGDRVLATEAFF
>NA|NA|TRBJ1-2|TRBV6-5
TGTGCCAGCAGTTACGGCTTTTCATATGGCTACACCTTC
CASSYGFSYGYTF
>NA|TRBD1|TRBJ2-7|TRBV6-1
TGTGCCAGCAGTGAAGCGCTCCATGGACAGGGAGTGTGGGAGCAGTACTTC
CASSEALHGQGVWEQYF
>once|NA|TRBJ1-1|TRBV7-9
TGTGCCAGCAGCTTCCGGGCGGAGGGGACTGAAGCTTTCTTT
CASSFRAEGTEAFF
>NA|NA|TRBJ1-5|TRBV4-1
TGCGCCAGCAGCCAAGGCAGGGGACGGGCTTATAGCAATCAGCCCCAGCATTTT
CASSQGRGRAYSNQPQHF
>NA|NA|TRBJ2-2|TRBV5-1
TGCGCCAGCAGCTGGGACCGTCGGGGGTTAAGGAACACCGGGGAGCTGTTTTTT
CASSWDRRGLRNTGELFF
>NA|NA|TRBJ1-1|TRBV6-5
TGTGCCAGCAGTTACGTGCAGGGTGAAACTGAAGCTTTCTTT
CASSYVQGETEAFF
>NA|TRBD2|TRBJ2-3|TRBV9
TGTGCCAGCAGCGTAGGTGGCGGCGGGGGGTCCACAGATACGCAGTATTTT
CASSVGGGGGSTDTQYF
>NA|NA|TRBJ1-2|TRBV9
TGTGCCAGCAGCGTAGGGGTGGGGGGAGGGCACGACTATGGCTACACCTTC
CASSVGVGGGHDYGYTF
>NA|NA|TRBJ1-2|TRBV24-1
TGTGCCACCAGTGACCGGAGAGTACCCTATGGCTACACCTTC
CATSDRRVPYGYTF
>NA|NA|TRBJ1-6|TRBV10-3
TGTGCCATCAGTGCGGGGGGGGACTCCTATAATTCACCCCTCCACTTT
CAISAGGDSYNSPLHF
>NA|TRBD2|TRBJ2-1|TRBV2
TGTGCCAGCCTCCGCGGGGTAGCGGGGGACAATGAGCAGTTCTTC
CASLRGVAGDNEQFF
>NA|NA|TRBJ1-5|TRBV4-1
TGCGCCAGCAGCCAAGCACCCGGGTCATACCAGCCCCAGCATTTT
CASSQAPGSYQPQHF
>NA|NA|TRBJ1-5|TRBV2
TGTGCCAGCAGTGGGGGCCGTAGCAATCAGCCCCAGCATTTT
CASSGGRSNQPQHF
>once|NA|TRBJ1-1|TRBV30
TGTGCCTGGCGGGGGTTTGCGGGGGGGCCCATGAACACTGAAGCTTTCTTT
CAWRGFAGGPMNTEAFF
>NA|NA|TRBJ1-2|TRBV5-1
TGCGCCAGCAGCTTGGGACCAGGGGAAGCTAACTATGGCTACACCTTC
CASSLGPGEANYGYTF
>NA|TRBD1|TRBJ1-1|TRBV27
TGTGCCAGCAGTCTACAGACAGGGCGGACTGAAGCTTTCTTT
CASSLQTGRTEAFF
>NA|TRBD1|TRBJ1-3|TRBV7-3
TGTGCCAGCAGCGCGACAGGGGTTGGAAACACCATATATTTT
CASSATGVGNTIYF
>NA|NA|TRBJ1-1|TRBV19
TGTGCCTCCGGACTCGTGAACACTGAAGCTTTCTTT
CASGLVNTEAFF
>NA|TRBD2|TRBJ2-3|TRBV4-1
TGCGCCAGCAGTCGCGGGGGAACTAGCACAGATACGCAGTATTTT
CASSRGGTSTDTQYF
>NA|NA|TRBJ2-3|TRBV14
TGTGCCAGCAGCCTGAAAAAAGGGGGTCTGGAGTATTTT
CASSLKKGGLEYF